The 8 T cell receptor beta chains reported below all come from one sample, sequenced in a study of PD-L1 blockade in urothelial cancer. Assay used: immunoSEQ multiplex PCR; TCRdb lists only in-frame clones, some missing. This sample yields about 44,000 clones, of which roughly nine tenths are seen a single time; approximately 7.9% belongs to the top ten. The time point: peripheral blood 6 weeks after treatment start. Source: PBMCs, taken around atezolizumab (anti-PD-L1) treatment. The receptors shown here come from a man aged 65-85 years with urothelial cancer.

The chain is built from TRBV5-5 and TRBJ2-1, with D maybe TRBD2 (6 bases). V was shortened by 2 bases and J by 4 bases, with 13 bases between the two germline ends. Germline-derived CDR1 and CDR2 are SGHKS and YYEKEE (reference sequence). The length of the CDR3 is 15 residues. This CDR3 reads CASSFELAPYNEQFF. CDR3 bases: TGTGCCAGCAGCTTCGAACTAGCCCCTTACAATGAGCAGTTCTTC.

CDR3 residues: CSAIKLAGKETQYF. The CDR3 DNA is TGCAGCGCCATTAAACTAGCGGGTAAAGAGACCCAGTACTTC. The rearrangement uses TRBV29-1 and TRBJ2-5, with TRBD2 matching 9 bases. Germline V CDR1 and CDR2: SQVTM, ANQGSEA. After removal of 7 bases from V and 3 bases from J, the junction contained 9 bases not matched to a gene. CDR3 size: 14 residues.

The chain carries TRBV5-4 and TRBJ2-1; 8 nucleotides align to TRBD2. J was trimmed by 2 bases and V by 4 bases; bases with no gene match: 5. CDR1 and CDR2 from the germline V gene are SGHNT and YYREEE (reference sequence). The CDR3 contains 15 residues. DNA of the CDR3: TGTGCCAGCAGCCTTACTAGCGGAACCTACAATGAGCAGTTCTTC. Its protein is CASSLTSGTYNEQFF. The full variable domain, its missing parts supplied by reference TRBV5-4 and TRBJ2-1, is ETGVTQSPTHLIKTRGQQVTLRCSSQSGHNTVSWYQQALGQGPQFIFQYYREEENGRGNFPPRFSGLQFPNYSSELNVNALELDDSALYLCASSLTSGTYNEQFFGPGTRLTVL.

This chain joins TRBV15 and TRBJ2-6; D not resolved. V was cut by 5 bases and J by 3 bases, with 5 bases left in between. The germline V gene has CDR1 LNHNV and CDR2 YYDKDF (reference sequence). This CDR3 region has 13 residues. The CDR3: CATSPVGANVLTF. The CDR3, as DNA: TGTGCCACCAGCCCCGTTGGGGCCAACGTCCTGACTTTC.

The chain is built from TRBV29-1 and TRBJ1-2, with 7 bases that match TRBD1. From germline, CDR1 is SQVTM and CDR2 ANQGSEA. V trimming: 5 bases; J trimming: 6 bases; junction bases outside the gene matches: 6. The CDR3 is 12 amino acids. CDR3 in DNA: TGCAGCGTTAGCAGGGACAGAGATGGCTACACCTTC. As protein: CSVSRDRDGYTF.

The chain employs TRBV18 and TRBJ2-1, with D possibly TRBD1 on 7 matching bases. This CDR3 region has 12 residues. The ends were cut back, 6 bases at V and 9 bases at J, with 12 bases in the middle. Germline lookup yields CDR1 KGHSH and CDR2 LQKENI. The CDR3 DNA is TGTGCCAGCTCGGAGGGGGCGGCTGAGCAGTTCTTC. Translating gives CASSEGAAEQFF.

The V gene is TRBV5-1, the J gene TRBJ2-5, with a weak D call TRBD1 (6 bases). Germline V gives CDR1 SGHRS, CDR2 YFSETQ. CDR3 length equals 15 residues. Trimming removed 3 bases from V and 4 bases from J, with 16 bases in between. CDR3 in amino acids: CASSSSTGIRETQYF. The CDR3 DNA is TGCGCCAGCAGCTCATCAACAGGGATTCGAGAGACCCAGTACTTC.

V gene TRBV5-8 combines with J gene TRBJ1-5; TRBD1 might be the D (5 bases). The CDR3 spans 14 residues. Trimming removed 0 bases at V and 4 bases at J, with 8 bases between. Germline V CDR1 and CDR2: SGHTS, YDEGEE. CDR3 amino acids: CASSLGQHNQPQHF. In DNA, the CDR3 is TGTGCCAGCAGCTTGGGACAGCATAATCAGCCCCAGCATTTT. The entire variable domain, with the rest obtained from reference TRBV5-8 and TRBJ1-5, is as follows: EAGVTQSPTHLIKTRGQQATLRCSPISGHTSVYWYQQALGLGLQFLLWYDEGEERNRGNFPPRFSGRQFPNYSSELNVNALELEDSALYLCASSLGQHNQPQHFGDGTRLSIL.